These 8 T cell receptor beta chains originate from one sample sequenced in a study of cytomegalovirus exposure and HLA in healthy donors. Primers included in the PCR were 60 Vbeta and 13 Jbeta primers. The method was immunoSEQ multiplex PCR; TCRdb's version includes in-frame clones alone and lacks a portion of them. The sample has approximately 130,000 clones; about 76% are singletons. Specimen: PBMCs. These receptors all stem from a woman in her thirties or forties in good health and CMV-seronegative.

This chain links TRBV12-5 with TRBJ1-2, with TRBD1 matching over 9 bases. V lost 3 bases and J lost 1; bases outside the gene matches: 3. The CDR3 is 15 residues long. Germline CDR1 is LGHNT and CDR2 is FRNRAP. This chain's CDR3 is CASGFGTGHNYGYTF. The CDR3 DNA reads TGTGCTAGTGGTTTCGGGACAGGGCATAACTATGGCTACACCTTC.

The sample holds one count of this clone. The chain is built from TRBV6-5 and TRBJ1-1; a possible D gene is TRBD1 (6 bases). Germline V lookup: CDR1 MNHEY, CDR2 SVGAGI. CDR3 length equals 15 residues. V was pared by 7 bases and J by 3 bases, with 18 bases between. Here the CDR3 reads CASNGRGKRDTEAFF. The CDR3 DNA follows: TGTGCCAGCAACGGCAGGGGTAAGAGGGACACTGAAGCTTTCTTT.

This clone showed up just a few times. The V gene is TRBV5-6, the J gene TRBJ1-1; tentative D call: TRBD1 (6 bases). Trimming stripped 3 bases from V and 4 bases from J, with 13 bases between. CDR1 is SGHDT, CDR2 YYEEEE, per germline. The CDR3 loop spans 14 amino acids. The CDR3 nucleotides are TGTGCCAGCAGCTGGTCCGGGACACCCACTGAAGCTTTCTTT. The encoded protein is CASSWSGTPTEAFF. Based on the CDR3 plus reference TRBV5-6 and TRBJ1-1, the full variable domain is DAGVTQSPTHLIKTRGQQVTLRCSPKSGHDTVSWYQQALGQGPQFIFQYYEEEERQRGNFPDRFSGHQFPNYSSELNVNALLLGDSALYLCASSWSGTPTEAFFGQGTRLTVV.

This clone has just one count. The chain joins TRBV7-9 to TRBJ1-1, with a tentative D call TRBD1 (5 bases). This CDR3 is built from 13 residues. The V and J ends lost 7 bases and 5 bases respectively, with 14 bases between them. Germline-derived CDR1 and CDR2 are SEHNR and FQNEAQ (reference sequence). The CDR3 DNA is TGTGCCAGCACCATAATAGGGGTTACTGAAGCTTTCTTT. Its translation is CASTIIGVTEAFF.

V usage is TRBV29-1 and J usage is TRBJ2-7; 10 positions agree with TRBD1. CDR1 is SQVTM, CDR2 ANQGSEA, per germline. CDR3 length equals 16 residues. J lost 4 bases, V lost 4 bases, and 13 bases had no gene match. The DNA of the CDR3 is TGCAGCGTTGTAAGGACAGGGGGTTTTGTGGAATACGAGCAGTACTTC. Residues: CSVVRTGGFVEYEQYF.

The genes are TRBV10-3 and TRBJ2-3, with 12 bases identical to TRBD2. V shed 7 bases, J shed 0 bases, and the junction held 17 bases outside the gene matches. The V gene's germline CDR1 is ENHRY and CDR2 SYGVKD. The CDR3 has 20 residues. CDR3 sequence (DNA): TGTGCCATCAAAGCTAGCGGGGGGGCCCACTTCACCACTAGCACAGATACGCAGTATTTT. Translating gives CAIKASGGAHFTTSTDTQYF.

The V call is TRBV6-6, the J call TRBJ2-5, with 8 bases identical to TRBD2. The length of the CDR3 is 15 residues. Per the germline V gene, CDR1 is MNHNY and CDR2 is SVGAGI (reference sequence). The junction had 12 bases not matched to a gene; V was cut back by 8 bases and J by 4 bases. The CDR3 sequence is CASSASGGPRETQYF. Written as DNA, the CDR3 is TGTGCCAGCTCCGCGTCGGGGGGGCCACGAGAGACCCAGTACTTC.

In this sample, this clone turned up a few times. This chain uses TRBV11-1 with TRBJ2-7; TRBD1 agrees at 9 bases. This CDR3 contains 14 residues. Germline V gives CDR1 SGHAT, CDR2 FQDESV (reference sequence). V shed 5 bases and J 3 bases; nucleotides not matched to a gene: 5. CDR3 residues: CASSPGTGIYEQYF. The CDR3 bases are TGTGCCAGCAGCCCCGGGACAGGGATCTACGAGCAGTACTTC.